A selection of T cell receptor beta chains follows, all from one sample in a study of immune cell composition in non-small cell lung cancer. Some clones are missing from TCRdb's copy, which holds only in-frame ones; the method was immunoSEQ multiplex PCR. The sample has 8,500 to 14,000 clones, about 60% seen once; the top ten hold under 20%. Sequenced: lung tumor tissue. All receptors derive from a human donor with non-small cell lung cancer. Both conserved end residues are part of each CDR3. Fields, in order: D gene, clone size, V gene, J gene, CDR3 DNA, CDR3 protein. D genes are given only for firm matches. Size is omitted from some rows. Given values are once, few, many or a class for expanded clones.

NA,medium-sized,TRBV4-2,TRBJ1-5,TGTGCCAGCAGCCAAGACCCGGACAGCACTAATCAGCCCCAGCATTTT,CASSQDPDSTNQPQHF
TRBD2,NA,TRBV15,TRBJ2-1,TGTGCCACCAGCAGAGGCATCGCGGCGGGAGGACCCTACAATGAGCAGTTCTTC,CATSRGIAAGGPYNEQFF
TRBD1,NA,TRBV30,TRBJ1-2,TGTGCCTGGAGCAGCAGACAGGGTCGGAACACCTTC,CAWSSRQGRNTF
TRBD1,NA,TRBV2,TRBJ1-5,TGTGCCAGCAGTGACGGGACAGGATTCGGTCCCCAGCATTTT,CASSDGTGFGPQHF
NA,NA,TRBV5-4,TRBJ2-1,TGTGCCAGCAGCTCTGGCGGGGACCTTTACAATGAGCAGTTCTTC,CASSSGGDLYNEQFF
TRBD1,NA,TRBV29-1,TRBJ1-1,TGCAGCGCCTCTAGGACAGGGGCGGCTTTCTTT,CSASRTGAAFF
TRBD1,NA,TRBV18,TRBJ1-1,TGTGCCAGCTCACCCGGACAGGGGCTGCAGAACACTGAAGCTTTCTTT,CASSPGQGLQNTEAFF
NA,NA,TRBV5-1,TRBJ2-7,TGCGCCAGCAGCTTGGACCAAACTTCTTACGAGCAGTACTTC,CASSLDQTSYEQYF
NA,NA,TRBV25-1,TRBJ2-5,TGTGCCAGCAGTGAGGCAGGGCGGGAGACCCAGTACTTC,CASSEAGRETQYF
NA,NA,TRBV5-1,TRBJ1-1,TGCGCCAGCAGCGCAAACGACAGGGAAGCTTTCTTT,CASSANDREAFF
NA,NA,TRBV28,TRBJ2-2,TGTGCCATTCTTACAGGGTCGAACACCGGGGAGCTGTTTTTT,CAILTGSNTGELFF
TRBD1,large,TRBV28,TRBJ2-7,TGTGCCAGCAGTAGACAGGGGGGGGGCTACGAGCAGTACTTC,CASSRQGGGYEQYF
TRBD1,NA,TRBV30,TRBJ1-3,TGTGCCTGGAGTTTGACAGGGGTTGGAAACACCATATATTTT,CAWSLTGVGNTIYF
NA,NA,TRBV2,TRBJ2-1,TGTGCCACCTACAGGGACCCCCAATACAATGAGCAGTTCTTC,CATYRDPQYNEQFF
TRBD1,NA,TRBV19,TRBJ2-7,TGTGCCAGTAGTATTATTACAGGGGCCTACGAGCAGTACTTC,CASSIITGAYEQYF
NA,NA,TRBV5-1,TRBJ2-3,TGCGCCAGCGCGGGCGGCCTGTATCCTAGCACAGATACGCAGTATTTT,CASAGGLYPSTDTQYF
TRBD1,NA,TRBV9,TRBJ2-1,TGTGCCAGCAGCGCCGGACAGGGGGCAGGTGAGCAGTTCTTC,CASSAGQGAGEQFF
TRBD2,NA,TRBV7-2,TRBJ2-1,TGTGCCAGCAGCTCCGTAGCGGGGGCCTACAATGAGCAGTTCTTC,CASSSVAGAYNEQFF
TRBD2,NA,TRBV5-1,TRBJ2-3,TGCGCCAGCAGCTTCGGGACTAGCATGGATACGCAGTATTTT,CASSFGTSMDTQYF
TRBD2,NA,TRBV7-2,TRBJ2-3,TGTGCCAGCAGCCCTACCCTTGGGGGAGGGCCCAGTAAAGATACGCAGTATTTT,CASSPTLGGGPSKDTQYF
TRBD1,medium-sized,TRBV28,TRBJ1-5,TGTGCCAGCAGTTTGAGTCACCTTGGGGCCGGGACAGGGAGGCGTTATCAGCCCCAGCATTTT,CASSLSHLGAGTGRRYQPQHF
TRBD2,few,TRBV5-1,TRBJ2-7,TGCGCCAGCAGCTCTACTAGCGGAACCTACGAGCAGTACTTC,CASSSTSGTYEQYF
NA,NA,TRBV7-9,TRBJ1-1,TGTGCCAGCAGCTTAACGGAGTTGAACACTGAAGCTTTCTTT,CASSLTELNTEAFF
NA,NA,TRBV7-2,TRBJ2-2,TGTGCCAGCAGCTGGGCGGCGGGGACCGGGGAGCTGTTTTTT,CASSWAAGTGELFF
NA,medium-sized,TRBV28,TRBJ2-7,TGTGCCAGCAGTTTTGGTAGTTCCCCCTACGAGCAGTACTTC,CASSFGSSPYEQYF
NA,few,TRBV6-6,TRBJ2-7,TGTGCCAGCAGTTTGGGACTGGGGGGAGGCGAGCAGTACTTC,CASSLGLGGGEQYF
NA,NA,TRBV6-6,TRBJ2-7,TGTGCCACCCAGGAAGGGGGTATCTACGAGCAGTACTTC,CATQEGGIYEQYF
TRBD1,NA,TRBV5-1,TRBJ1-1,TGCGCCAGCCACGGACAGGGCCGGATGACTGAAGCTTTCTTT,CASHGQGRMTEAFF
NA,NA,TRBV2,TRBJ2-3,TGTGCCAGCATGGGGCAGGGCGGCACAGATACGCAGTATTTT,CASMGQGGTDTQYF
NA,NA,TRBV18,TRBJ2-3,TGTGCCAGCTCACCACCCCGGACAACTAGCACAGATACGCAGTATTTT,CASSPPRTTSTDTQYF
TRBD2,NA,TRBV18,TRBJ2-5,TGTGCCAGCTCACCGGCGGGAGGTTCAGAGACCCAGTACTTC,CASSPAGGSETQYF
TRBD2,NA,TRBV5-6,TRBJ2-1,TGTGCCAGCAGCTGGGGTCTAGCGGCCTACAATGAGCAGTTCTTC,CASSWGLAAYNEQFF
NA,few,TRBV5-1,TRBJ2-7,TGCGCCAGCAGCTGGAGTGGTGGCGAGCAGTACTTC,CASSWSGGEQYF
NA,NA,TRBV7-2,TRBJ2-7,TGTGCCAGCGGAAATCCGGGACTTGGCCGGGCCGAGCAGTACTTC,CASGNPGLGRAEQYF
TRBD1,NA,TRBV5-1,TRBJ1-1,TGCGCCAGCAGCTTGGGTGGGACAGCGAACACTGAAGCTTTCTTT,CASSLGGTANTEAFF
NA,NA,TRBV29-1,TRBJ1-3,TGCAGCGCCAGACAGAACTCTGGAAACACCATATATTTT,CSARQNSGNTIYF
TRBD1,once,TRBV6-1,TRBJ2-7,TGTGCCAGCAGTGTGGAACCGGGACAGGCCTACGAGCAGTACTTC,CASSVEPGQAYEQYF
NA,NA,TRBV18,TRBJ2-5,TGTGCCAGCTCACCACCGGGAGCTGAGACCCAGTACTTC,CASSPPGAETQYF
TRBD1,NA,TRBV7-6,TRBJ2-7,TGTGCCAGCAGCTTAGATCCCCCTGACAGGGCAACCTCCGAGCAGTACTTC,CASSLDPPDRATSEQYF
TRBD2,few,TRBV11-2,TRBJ2-1,TGTGCCAGCAGCTTATCCGCGGGGGGGCCGCCCTACAATGAGCAGTTCTTC,CASSLSAGGPPYNEQFF
TRBD2,NA,TRBV11-2,TRBJ2-7,TGTGCCAGCAGCTATGGACTAGGGAACTCCTACGAGCAGTACTTC,CASSYGLGNSYEQYF
TRBD2,NA,TRBV4-3,TRBJ2-7,TGCGCCAGCAGCCAAGATAGCGGGAGTCCTCAAGAGCAGTACTTC,CASSQDSGSPQEQYF
NA,NA,TRBV9,TRBJ2-3,TGTGCCAGCAGCGTAATACAGGGCGGGGGAACAGATACGCAGTATTTT,CASSVIQGGGTDTQYF
NA,NA,TRBV7-9,TRBJ2-1,TGTGCCAGCAGCTTACAGGGGTTTGGCAATGAGCAGTTCTTC,CASSLQGFGNEQFF
NA,few,TRBV5-6,TRBJ1-4,TGTGCCAGCAGCCCACAGGGATCAACTAATGAAAAACTGTTTTTT,CASSPQGSTNEKLFF
NA,few,TRBV4-3,TRBJ1-5,TGCGCCAGCAGCCAAGATATACAGGGCAATCAGCCCCAGCATTTT,CASSQDIQGNQPQHF
NA,NA,TRBV18,TRBJ2-2,TGTGCCAGCTCACTAGACAGGCTTTCGAACACCGGGGAGCTGTTTTTT,CASSLDRLSNTGELFF
TRBD1,NA,TRBV4-2,TRBJ2-2,TGTGCCAGCAGCCAAGGGGACAGGGGGACCGGGGAGCTGTTTTTT,CASSQGDRGTGELFF